This is a list of T cell receptor beta chains from one sample in a study of CD8 T cells in Susac syndrome. Each CDR3 protein is one row after TCRdb ran MiXCR on the immunoSEQ multiplex PCR reads. This sample carries approximately 140,000 distinct CDR3 sequences, over 85% of them seen once, and the ten largest clones take approximately 0.3%. Sequenced: CD8+ T cells from PBMCs. The receptor source for this set is a human donor in good health. The conserved cysteine and the conserved F or W are not part of the CDR3 here.

v_call: TRBV20-1; cdr3_aa: SVPLDPPQETQY
v_call: TRBV29-1; cdr3_aa: SVVGRDYGYT
v_call: TRBV4-1; cdr3_aa: ASSHRQGEFYEQY
v_call: TRBV11-2; cdr3_aa: ASSLGGGEQF
v_call: TRBV29-1; cdr3_aa: SVERTSGTYEQY
v_call: TRBV3-1; cdr3_aa: ASSQDATHEQY
v_call: TRBV4-3; cdr3_aa: ASSPARAYEQY
v_call: TRBV4-2; cdr3_aa: ASSQLTDRRLRPQH
v_call: TRBV30; cdr3_aa: AWSGGSKAGVLWNEQF
v_call: TRBV27; cdr3_aa: ASNPDLRGRLRDEQF
v_call: TRBV7-9; cdr3_aa: AKLAGPGELF
v_call: TRBV7-6; cdr3_aa: ASSSPGVSYEQY
v_call: TRBV20-1; cdr3_aa: SARGAGIPYEQY
v_call: TRBV30; cdr3_aa: AWDTGTGVYNEQF
v_call: TRBV27; cdr3_aa: ASSFVPGVGANVLT
v_call: TRBV7-9; cdr3_aa: ASSFWGFGANVLT
v_call: TRBV7-9; cdr3_aa: ASSDAWDTSTDTQY
v_call: TRBV15; cdr3_aa: ATSISPVGREQY
v_call: TRBV4-1; cdr3_aa: ASSQDIQRDDEQY
v_call: TRBV11-2; cdr3_aa: ASSPWTGRETQY
v_call: TRBV20-1; cdr3_aa: SARRSGSSYNEQF
v_call: TRBV25-1; cdr3_aa: ASSTPDTQY
v_call: TRBV4-3; cdr3_aa: ASSQGHNTGELF
v_call: TRBV24-1; cdr3_aa: ATSDTTRTEAF
v_call: TRBV20-1; cdr3_aa: SARAGGVYEQY
v_call: TRBV5-1; cdr3_aa: ASSLEPISYGYT
v_call: TRBV27; cdr3_aa: ASSFQATGELF
v_call: TRBV29-1; cdr3_aa: SGVNTEAF
v_call: TRBV11-2; cdr3_aa: ASSSSFLETQY
v_call: TRBV5-1; cdr3_aa: ASSPGQGNYEQY
v_call: TRBV30; cdr3_aa: AWEAIRTGVEQY
v_call: TRBV20-1; cdr3_aa: SAEAESSYEQY
v_call: TRBV28; cdr3_aa: ASSIGGDNQPQH
v_call: TRBV27; cdr3_aa: AIAWGNEQF
v_call: TRBV12-3/TRBV12-4; cdr3_aa: ASSGGQHYSYEQY
v_call: TRBV6-5; cdr3_aa: ASSYSGGRATDTQY
v_call: TRBV29-1; cdr3_aa: SVGWREEGTEAF
v_call: TRBV4-3; cdr3_aa: ASSQWTGTYEQY
v_call: TRBV7-2; cdr3_aa: ASSSAGGSYFNEQF
v_call: TRBV4-2; cdr3_aa: ASVLPRSGGNEQF
v_call: TRBV7-9; cdr3_aa: ASSLAGQGAAF
v_call: TRBV28; cdr3_aa: ASSFDPTSGRTDTQY
v_call: TRBV9; cdr3_aa: ASSPGGGAREQY
v_call: TRBV27; cdr3_aa: ASSSRLAGEETQY
v_call: TRBV28; cdr3_aa: ASSLTDQETQY
v_call: TRBV14; cdr3_aa: ASSHPGTAYNEQF
v_call: TRBV6-5; cdr3_aa: ASSYSWGPLYEQY
v_call: TRBV12-3/TRBV12-4; cdr3_aa: ASSSRRDEQF
v_call: TRBV27; cdr3_aa: ASSLAGADTQY
v_call: TRBV29-1; cdr3_aa: SVEDLRSEQF
v_call: TRBV7-9; cdr3_aa: ASSPVYRAYEQY
v_call: TRBV29-1; cdr3_aa: SALGWSGELF